The clone carrying this T cell receptor beta chain was counted ten times or more. This record belongs to a study of T cells in Graves' hyperthyroidism and ophthalmopathy. Hyperthyroidism of Graves' type that showed no ophthalmopathy progression within 18 months was stable. A patient was excluded if there was uncontrolled infection, other autoimmune disease, pregnancy or lactation. Diagnostic assessment was based on clinical symptoms, serum thyroxine and TRAb, thyroid ultrasound and orbital computed tomography. The source of the PBMCs was 10 ml of fresh peripheral blood. The CDR3 regions of TCR beta were amplified from RNA transcripts. Initially, a first-round RT-PCR of the TCR CDR3 employed the HTBI primer set. TCRdb analysed the multiplex PCR reads with MiXCR anew, one entry per CDR3 protein. The table has around 690,000 distinct CDR3 sequences, 15% to 20% seen once. Germline V gene data show CDR1 as MDHEN and CDR2 as SYDVKM. The CDR3 is made up of 14 amino acids. The trim removed 8 bases at V and 1 base at J, leaving 6 bases unmatched.

This clonotype was obtained from a man between 50 and 59 years old with Graves' hyperthyroidism. The rearrangement links TRBV28 to TRBJ2-7; 9 bases align to TRBD2. Sequencing was carried out using blood. In nucleotides, the CDR3 is TGTGCCAGCCGTAGCGGGAGAACGTCCTACGAGCAGTACTTC. This codes for CASRSGRTSYEQYF.